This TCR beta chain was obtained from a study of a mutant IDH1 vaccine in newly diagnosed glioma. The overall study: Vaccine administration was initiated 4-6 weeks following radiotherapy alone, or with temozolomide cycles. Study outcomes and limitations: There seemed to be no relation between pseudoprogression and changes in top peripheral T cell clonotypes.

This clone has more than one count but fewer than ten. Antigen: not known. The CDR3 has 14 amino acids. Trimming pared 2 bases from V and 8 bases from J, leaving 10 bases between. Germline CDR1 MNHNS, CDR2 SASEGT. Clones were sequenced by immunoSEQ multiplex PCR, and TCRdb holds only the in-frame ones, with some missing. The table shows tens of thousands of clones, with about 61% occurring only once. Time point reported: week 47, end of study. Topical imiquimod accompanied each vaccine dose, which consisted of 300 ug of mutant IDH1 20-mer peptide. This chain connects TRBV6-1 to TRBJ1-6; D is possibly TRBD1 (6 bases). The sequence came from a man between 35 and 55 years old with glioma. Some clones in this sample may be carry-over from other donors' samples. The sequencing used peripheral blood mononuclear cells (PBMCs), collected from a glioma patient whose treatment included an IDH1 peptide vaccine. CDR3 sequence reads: CASSEWQGHSPLHF. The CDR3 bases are TGTGCCAGCAGTGAATGGCAGGGGCATTCACCCCTCCACTTT.